This T cell receptor beta chain derives from a study of CD8 T cells in ankylosing spondylitis. Comments on this clonotype: Its specificity is unknown.

Using quantitative 5'-RACE with molecular barcodes, the authors made TCR beta libraries. TCRdb recomputed calls from the 5' RACE reads with MiXCR, one row per CDR3 protein. The data hold 250,000 to 350,000 distinct CDR3 sequences, with 15% to 25% observed a single time. The study's findings and limits: A TCR beta motif of about eight highly homologous variants seemed to mark ankylosing spondylitis blood. Matched ankylosing spondylitis synovial fluid reportedly contained a significantly enriched population of disease-linked clones.

Sequenced: blood, either unsorted or a sorted T cell fraction (not recorded which). This receptor was taken from a male donor with ankylosing spondylitis or in good health (not recorded which).

CDR3: CASGAGAHNEQFF. CDR3 nucleotide sequence: TGCGCCAGCGGAGCGGGAGCCCACAATGAGCAGTTCTTC. The V gene is TRBV5-1, the J gene TRBJ2-1; 8 bases are a match to TRBD2. V shed 7 bases, J shed 5 bases, and the junction held 5 bases outside the gene matches. The CDR3 contains 13 residues. Germline CDR1 reads SGHRS; CDR2 reads YFSETQ.